The clone carrying this TCR beta chain was observed a handful of times. The antigen is unknown. This record belongs to a study of blood T cells in healthy people across ages. General study points: There was no known CMV status for donors, so expanded clonotype changes were possibly confounded.

The second PCR ran about 6 to 11 cycles with a sample-barcoded 5' primer and J-beta primers. TCRdb reprocessed the 5' RACE reads via MiXCR and lists one record per CDR3 protein. The sample lists about 720,000 distinct CDR3 sequences, 25% occurring once. V gave up 3 bases and J gave up 4 bases, with 15 bases separating them. The CDR3 contains 15 residues. CDR1 is MDHEN, CDR2 SYDVKM, per germline. A further study also used this sample, focusing on T cells of mothers and their children.

The source material was blood. The rearrangement uses TRBV28 and TRBJ1-2, with unresolved D. The clonotype was recovered from a boy younger than 18 in good health. The CDR3: CASSFSGRAGYGYTF. The CDR3 nucleotides read TGTGCCAGCAGTTTTTCAGGAAGGGCTGGCTATGGCTACACCTTC.